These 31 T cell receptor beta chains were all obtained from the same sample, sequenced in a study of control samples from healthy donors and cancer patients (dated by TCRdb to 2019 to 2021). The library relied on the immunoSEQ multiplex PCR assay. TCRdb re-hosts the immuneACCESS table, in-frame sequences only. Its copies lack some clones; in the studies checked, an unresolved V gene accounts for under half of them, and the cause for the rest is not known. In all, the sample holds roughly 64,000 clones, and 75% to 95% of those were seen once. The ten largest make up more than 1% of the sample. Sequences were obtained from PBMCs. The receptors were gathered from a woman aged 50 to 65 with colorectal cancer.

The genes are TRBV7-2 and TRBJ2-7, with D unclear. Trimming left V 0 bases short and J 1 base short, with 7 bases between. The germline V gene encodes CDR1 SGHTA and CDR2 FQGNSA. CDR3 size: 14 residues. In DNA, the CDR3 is TGTGCCAGCAGCTTAGCATACGTTTCCTACGAGCAGTACTTC. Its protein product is CASSLAYVSYEQYF.

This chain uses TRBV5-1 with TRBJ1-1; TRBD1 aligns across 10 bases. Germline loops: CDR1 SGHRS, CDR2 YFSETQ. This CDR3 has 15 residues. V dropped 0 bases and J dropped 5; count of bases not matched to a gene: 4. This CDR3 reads CASSLEGTGVTEAFF. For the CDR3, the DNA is TGCGCCAGCAGCTTGGAAGGGACAGGGGTAACTGAAGCTTTCTTT.

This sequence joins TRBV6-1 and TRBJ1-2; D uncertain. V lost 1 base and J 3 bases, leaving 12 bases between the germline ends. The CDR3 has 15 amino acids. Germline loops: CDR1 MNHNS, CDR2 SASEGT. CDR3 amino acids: CASSEVDLTDYGYTF. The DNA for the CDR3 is TGTGCCAGCAGTGAAGTCGACCTTACCGACTATGGCTACACCTTC.

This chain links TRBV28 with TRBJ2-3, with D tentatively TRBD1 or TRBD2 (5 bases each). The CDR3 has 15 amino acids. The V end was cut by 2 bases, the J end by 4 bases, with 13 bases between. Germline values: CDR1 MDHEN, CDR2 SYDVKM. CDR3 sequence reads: CASSLEPGTADTQYF. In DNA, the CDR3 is TGTGCCAGCAGTTTAGAACCGGGGACCGCAGATACGCAGTATTTT.

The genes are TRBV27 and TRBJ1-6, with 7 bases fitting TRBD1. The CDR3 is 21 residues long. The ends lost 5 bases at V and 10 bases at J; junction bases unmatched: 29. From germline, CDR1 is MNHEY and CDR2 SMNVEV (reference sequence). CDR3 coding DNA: TGTGCCAGCAGTCCCTCCGGTTCGCGGTCGTTAGACAGGGTAGGACGGTCACCCCTCCACTTT. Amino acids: CASSPSGSRSLDRVGRSPLHF.

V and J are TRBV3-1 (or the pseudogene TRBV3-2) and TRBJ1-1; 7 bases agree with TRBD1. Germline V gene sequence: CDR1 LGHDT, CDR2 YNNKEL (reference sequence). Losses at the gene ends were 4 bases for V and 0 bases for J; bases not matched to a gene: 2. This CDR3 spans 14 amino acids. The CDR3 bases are TGTGCCAGCAGCCCCACAGGGGTGAACACTGAAGCTTTCTTT. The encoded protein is CASSPTGVNTEAFF.

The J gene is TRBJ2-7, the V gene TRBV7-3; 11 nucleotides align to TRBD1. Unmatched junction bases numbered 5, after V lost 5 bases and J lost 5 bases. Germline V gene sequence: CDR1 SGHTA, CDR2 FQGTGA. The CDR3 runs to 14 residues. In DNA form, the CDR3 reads TGTGCCAGCAGCCCGGGACAGGGGGTCAACGAGCAGTACTTC. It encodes CASSPGQGVNEQYF.

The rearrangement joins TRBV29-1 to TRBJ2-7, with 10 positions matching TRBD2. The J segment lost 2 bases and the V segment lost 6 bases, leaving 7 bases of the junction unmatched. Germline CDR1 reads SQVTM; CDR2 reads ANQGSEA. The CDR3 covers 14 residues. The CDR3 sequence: CSVGGLATTYEQYF. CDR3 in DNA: TGCAGCGTGGGGGGACTAGCGACTACCTACGAGCAGTACTTC.

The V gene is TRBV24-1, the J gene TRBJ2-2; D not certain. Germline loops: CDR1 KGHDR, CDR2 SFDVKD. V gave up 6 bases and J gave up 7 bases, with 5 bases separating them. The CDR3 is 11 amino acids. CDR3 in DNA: TGTGCCACCAGTTATAACGGGGAGCTGTTTTTT. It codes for CATSYNGELFF.

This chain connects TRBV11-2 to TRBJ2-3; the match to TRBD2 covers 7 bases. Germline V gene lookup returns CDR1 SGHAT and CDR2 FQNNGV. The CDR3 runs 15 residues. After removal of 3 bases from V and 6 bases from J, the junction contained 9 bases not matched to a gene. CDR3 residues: CASSFFSAGVDTQYF. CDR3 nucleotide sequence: TGTGCCAGCAGCTTTTTCTCGGCGGGGGTCGATACGCAGTATTTT.

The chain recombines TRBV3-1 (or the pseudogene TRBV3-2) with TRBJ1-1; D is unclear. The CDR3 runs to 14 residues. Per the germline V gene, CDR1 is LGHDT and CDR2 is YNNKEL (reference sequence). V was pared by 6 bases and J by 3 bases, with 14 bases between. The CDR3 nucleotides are TGTGCCAGCAGACACCGAGGAGGCGACACTGAAGCTTTCTTT. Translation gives CASRHRGGDTEAFF.

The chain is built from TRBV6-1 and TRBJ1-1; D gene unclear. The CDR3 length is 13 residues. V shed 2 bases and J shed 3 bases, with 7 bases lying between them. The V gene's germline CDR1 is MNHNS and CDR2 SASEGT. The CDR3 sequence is CASSEILDTEAFF. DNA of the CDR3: TGTGCCAGCAGTGAAATACTGGACACTGAAGCTTTCTTT.

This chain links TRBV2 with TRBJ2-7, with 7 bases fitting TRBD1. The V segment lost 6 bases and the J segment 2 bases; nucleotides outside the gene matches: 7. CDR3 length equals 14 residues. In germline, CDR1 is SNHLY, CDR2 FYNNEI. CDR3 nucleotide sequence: TGTGCCAGCAGGGAGGACAGGCTGGCCTACGAGCAGTACTTC. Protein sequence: CASREDRLAYEQYF.

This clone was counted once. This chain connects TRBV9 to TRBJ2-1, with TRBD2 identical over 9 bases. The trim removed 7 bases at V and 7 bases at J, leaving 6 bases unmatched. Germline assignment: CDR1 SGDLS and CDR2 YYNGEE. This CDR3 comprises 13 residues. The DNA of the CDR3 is TGTGCCAGCTGGGCGGGAGGGCGGAATGAGCAGTTCTTC. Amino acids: CASWAGGRNEQFF.

CDR3 protein: CASSFLSQNEQFF. The CDR3 DNA is TGTGCCAGCAGTTTCCTTTCCCAGAATGAGCAGTTCTTC. The chain combines TRBV27 with TRBJ2-1, with D unclear. Trimming left V 3 bases short and J 7 bases short, with 10 bases between. CDR3 size: 13 residues. Germline lookup yields CDR1 MNHEY and CDR2 SMNVEV (reference sequence).

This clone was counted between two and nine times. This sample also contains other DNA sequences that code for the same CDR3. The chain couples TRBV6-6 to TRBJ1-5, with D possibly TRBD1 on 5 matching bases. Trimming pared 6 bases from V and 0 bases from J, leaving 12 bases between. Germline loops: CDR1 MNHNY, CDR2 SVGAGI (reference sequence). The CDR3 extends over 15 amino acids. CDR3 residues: CASSTGTYSNQPQHF. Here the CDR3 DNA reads TGTGCCAGCAGCACCGGGACGTATAGCAATCAGCCCCAGCATTTT.

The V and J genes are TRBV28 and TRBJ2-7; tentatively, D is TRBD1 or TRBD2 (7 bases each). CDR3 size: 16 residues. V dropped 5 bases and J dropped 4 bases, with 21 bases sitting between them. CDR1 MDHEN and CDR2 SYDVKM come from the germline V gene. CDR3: CASSRSGGQGVYEQYF. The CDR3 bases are TGTGCCAGCAGTCGTTCGGGGGGCCAGGGGGTGTACGAGCAGTACTTC.

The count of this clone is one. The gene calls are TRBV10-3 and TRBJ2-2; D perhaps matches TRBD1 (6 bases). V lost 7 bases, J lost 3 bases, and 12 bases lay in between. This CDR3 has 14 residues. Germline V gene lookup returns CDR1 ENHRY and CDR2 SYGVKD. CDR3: CAINEGQDTGELFF. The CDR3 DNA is TGTGCCATCAACGAGGGACAAGACACCGGGGAGCTGTTTTTT.

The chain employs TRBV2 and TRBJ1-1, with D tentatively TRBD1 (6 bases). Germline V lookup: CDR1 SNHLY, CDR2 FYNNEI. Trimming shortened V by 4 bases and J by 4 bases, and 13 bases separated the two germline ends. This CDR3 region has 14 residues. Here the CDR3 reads CASSGTVGGTEAFF. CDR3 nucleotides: TGTGCCAGCAGTGGGACAGTCGGAGGCACTGAAGCTTTCTTT.

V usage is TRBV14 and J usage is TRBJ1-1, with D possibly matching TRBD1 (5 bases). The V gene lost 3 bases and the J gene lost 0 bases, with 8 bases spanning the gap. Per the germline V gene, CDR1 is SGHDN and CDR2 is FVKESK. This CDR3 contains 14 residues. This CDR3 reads CASSQDIMNTEAFF. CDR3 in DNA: TGTGCCAGCAGCCAGGACATTATGAACACTGAAGCTTTCTTT.

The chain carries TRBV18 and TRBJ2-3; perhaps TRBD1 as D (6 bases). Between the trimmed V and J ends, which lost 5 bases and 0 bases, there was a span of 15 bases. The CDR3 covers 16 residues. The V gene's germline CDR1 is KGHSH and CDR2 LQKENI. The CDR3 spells CASSSDRSFSTDTQYF. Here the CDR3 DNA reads TGTGCCAGCTCATCAGACAGGAGTTTTAGCACAGATACGCAGTATTTT.

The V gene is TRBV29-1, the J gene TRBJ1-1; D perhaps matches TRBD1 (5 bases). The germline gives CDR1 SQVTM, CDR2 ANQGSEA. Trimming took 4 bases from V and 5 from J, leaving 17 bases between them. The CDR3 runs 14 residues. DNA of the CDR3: TGCAGCGTTGTAGTCAAGGGAAGGGGAACTGAAGCTTTCTTT. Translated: CSVVVKGRGTEAFF.

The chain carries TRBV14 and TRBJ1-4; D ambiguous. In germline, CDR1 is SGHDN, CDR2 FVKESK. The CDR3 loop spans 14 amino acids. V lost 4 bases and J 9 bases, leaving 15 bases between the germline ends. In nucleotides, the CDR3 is TGTGCCAGCAGCCTCGGATGGGCGGATCAAAAACTGTTTTTT. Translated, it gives CASSLGWADQKLFF.

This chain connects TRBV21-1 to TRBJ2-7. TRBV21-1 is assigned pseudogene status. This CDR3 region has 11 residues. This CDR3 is CASSNFDEQYF. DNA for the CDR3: TGTGCCAGCAGCAATTTTGACGAGCAGTACTTC.

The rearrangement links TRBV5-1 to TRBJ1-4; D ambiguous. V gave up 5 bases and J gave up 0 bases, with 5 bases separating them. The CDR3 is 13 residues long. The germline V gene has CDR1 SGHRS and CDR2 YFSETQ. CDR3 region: CASRYTTNEKLFF. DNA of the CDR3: TGCGCCAGCAGGTACACAACTAATGAAAAACTGTTTTTT.

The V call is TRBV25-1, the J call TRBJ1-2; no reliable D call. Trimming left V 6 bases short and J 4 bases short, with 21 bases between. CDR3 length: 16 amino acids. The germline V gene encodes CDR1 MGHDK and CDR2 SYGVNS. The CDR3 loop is CASSSPHMSNSYGYTF. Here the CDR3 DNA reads TGTGCCAGCAGCAGCCCCCACATGTCCAATAGCTATGGCTACACCTTC.

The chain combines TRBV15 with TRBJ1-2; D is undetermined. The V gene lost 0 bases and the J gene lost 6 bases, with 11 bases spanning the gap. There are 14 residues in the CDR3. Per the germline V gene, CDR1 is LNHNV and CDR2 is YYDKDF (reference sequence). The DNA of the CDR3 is TGTGCCACCAGCAGAGATCTTTTGAGCGATGGCTACACCTTC. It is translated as CATSRDLLSDGYTF.

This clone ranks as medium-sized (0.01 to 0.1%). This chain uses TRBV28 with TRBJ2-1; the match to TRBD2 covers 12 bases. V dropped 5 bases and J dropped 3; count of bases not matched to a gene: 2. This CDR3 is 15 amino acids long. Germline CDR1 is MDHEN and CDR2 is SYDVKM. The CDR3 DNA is TGTGCCAGCAGTGGACTAGCGGGACACTACAATGAGCAGTTCTTC. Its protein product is CASSGLAGHYNEQFF.

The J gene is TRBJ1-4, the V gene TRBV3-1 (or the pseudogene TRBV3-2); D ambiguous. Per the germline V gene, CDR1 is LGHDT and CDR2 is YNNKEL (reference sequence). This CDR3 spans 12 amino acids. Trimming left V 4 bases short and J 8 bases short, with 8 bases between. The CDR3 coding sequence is TGTGCCAGCAGCCGAGACGGGGAAAAACTGTTTTTT. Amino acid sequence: CASSRDGEKLFF.

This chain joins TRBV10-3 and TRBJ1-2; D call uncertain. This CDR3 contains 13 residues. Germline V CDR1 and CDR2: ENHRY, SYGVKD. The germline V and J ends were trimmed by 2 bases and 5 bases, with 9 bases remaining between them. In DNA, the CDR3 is TGTGCCATCAGTGAGGCCCGTGCTTATGGCTACACCTTC. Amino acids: CAISEARAYGYTF.

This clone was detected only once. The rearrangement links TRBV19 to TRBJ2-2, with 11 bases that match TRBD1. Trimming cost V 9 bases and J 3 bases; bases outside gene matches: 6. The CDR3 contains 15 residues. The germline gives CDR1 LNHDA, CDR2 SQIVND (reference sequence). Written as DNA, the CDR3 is TGTGCCAGCCTGGACAGGGGGCTCGACACCGGGGAGCTGTTTTTT. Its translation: CASLDRGLDTGELFF. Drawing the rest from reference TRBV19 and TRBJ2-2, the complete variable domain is DGGITQSPKYLFRKEGQNVTLSCEQNLNHDAMYWYRQDPGQGLRLIYYSQIVNDFQKGDIAEGYSVSREKKESFPLTVTSAQKNPTAFYLCASLDRGLDTGELFFGEGSRLTVL.